This entry features one TCR beta chain sequence. The antigen remains unidentified. With 1 base removed from V and 8 bases from J, the gap between germline ends came to 1 base. This CDR3 has 10 residues. Germline assignment: CDR1 SEHNR and CDR2 FQNEAQ (reference sequence). These data come from a study of CD8+ T cells in alopecia areata. The overall study: Treatment with tofacitinib (6 to 18 months) was followed by 6 months off drug. Study conclusions and caveats: With just one nonresponder, it is still uncertain whether baseline CD8+ expansion relates to response.

Reverse transcription of extracted RNA yielded cDNA, which provided the sequencing template. Profiled with immunoSEQ multiplex PCR; TCRdb holds only in-frame clones, not every one. The sample yields about 140,000 clones, approximately 90% seen once. The sample's treatment: oral pan-JAK inhibitor, 5-10 mg twice daily. Sampling of alopecia areata patients yielded lesional scalp punch biopsies as well as peripheral blood. V is TRBV7-9 and J is TRBJ2-3; D gene uncertain. The sequence came from a human donor with alopecia areata. Sample: CD8+ T cells sorted from blood, taken at week 4, from a patient treated with tofacitinib. This CDR3 reads CASSLGTQYF. CDR3 DNA sequence: TGTGCCAGCAGCTTAGGTACGCAGTATTTT. The full variable domain, in which reference TRBV7-9 and TRBJ2-3 provide the parts outside the CDR3, is DTGVSQNPRHKITKRGQNVTFRCDPISEHNRLYWYRQTLGQGPEFLTYFQNEAQLEKSRLLSDRFSAERPKGSFSTLEIQRTEQGDSAMYLCASSLGTQYFGPGTRLTVL.